A selection of T cell receptor beta chains follows, all from one sample in a study of blood T cells in healthy people across ages. TCRdb fed the 5' RACE reads into MiXCR, producing one record per CDR3 protein. The data show nearly 1 million distinct CDR3 sequences, with just over 50% seen just once and roughly 23% held by the top ten. Material for sequencing was blood. The receptors here all came from a woman aged 60-75 years in good health. Both conserved end residues are trimmed from each CDR3. The order of the fields is D gene, V gene, J gene, clone size, CDR3 protein. D genes are given only for firm matches. A row's size may be missing; if present it is once, few, many or a size class.

-,TRBV29-1,TRBJ1-2,few,SVVSARQQANYGYT
-,TRBV14,TRBJ1-2,-,ASSQVAIANYGYT
TRBD2,TRBV20-1,TRBJ2-3,-,SAPKSTSPDTQY
TRBD1,TRBV24-1,TRBJ1-2,-,ATSDRDSDNGYT
-,TRBV20-1,TRBJ2-1,-,SAMDDHQLPDEQF
TRBD2,TRBV28,TRBJ2-3,-,ASTGAGVSTDTQY
TRBD1,TRBV5-1,TRBJ1-5,once,ASSVGTGGANQPQH
-,TRBV4-1,TRBJ2-3,medium-sized,ASSHRLQSTDTQY
-,TRBV2,TRBJ1-3,-,ASSSRDVRNTIY
-,TRBV15,TRBJ2-1,once,ATSRDAGSYNEQF
-,TRBV7-9,TRBJ2-7,-,ASSSTRGRGPQFAYEQY
-,TRBV29-1,TRBJ2-1,-,SGEPPQHSNEQF
TRBD2,TRBV27,TRBJ2-3,few,ASSGPTSRGTDTQY
TRBD1,TRBV20-1,TRBJ1-4,-,SASGDRGFNEKLF
TRBD1,TRBV20-1,-,-,SAYPGQGARGTQY
TRBD2,TRBV12-3/TRBV12-4,TRBJ2-5,few,ASSIKSSLEVWARGGQETQY
TRBD2,TRBV12-3/TRBV12-4,TRBJ2-1,-,ASSGLAGGVEQF
-,TRBV6-6,TRBJ1-1,few,ASSGGSKGEAF
-,TRBV7-6,TRBJ2-6,-,ASSSLVGPGANVLT
-,TRBV11-1,TRBJ2-3,once,ASSSLQRTQY
TRBD1,TRBV30,TRBJ2-1,-,AWSVWNLDRGRHEQF
-,TRBV4-2,TRBJ2-7,-,ASSQAVAGNEQY
TRBD1,TRBV20-1,TRBJ1-1,-,SARLDRGSEAF
-,TRBV28,TRBJ2-7,-,VSSLFLGSYEQY